This T cell receptor beta chain stems from a study of human T cells and chemical hapten exposure. For the study at large: DPC 0.01% went on the upper back by patch test, with reading at 6 days.

Time point meaning: patch test 3, about 24 weeks after DPC sensitization. Treatment defined: therapeutic diphenylcyclopropenone sensitization with weekly scalp DPC. The study extracted total RNA from unfractionated whole blood. This clonotype was seen repeatedly, ten times or more. Library preparation tagged each individual cDNA molecule with a unique molecular identifier. Original processing notes: Counts of TCRs in each sample centred on a median of about 95,000 and extended from about 20,000 to 690,000. TCRdb re-derived calls from the RACE reads in MiXCR, one entry per CDR3 protein. The V and J calls and clone size come from TCRdb's table, not from the authors' own analysis. The data contain tens of thousands of distinct CDR3 sequences, 8% to 9.5% of them seen just once; the ten biggest clones take up around 28%. The CDR3 is 15 amino acids. The ends were cut back, 5 bases at V and 1 base at J, with 12 bases in the middle.

This chain connects TRBV12-3 or TRBV12-4 to TRBJ2-1; the D gene is possibly TRBD2 (6 bases). The TCR was taken from a man aged 45 to 65 with alopecia areata. Some clones in this sample may be carry-over from other donors' samples. Material: whole blood, obtained in connection with sensitization to the hapten diphenylcyclopropenone (DPC). CDR3 sequence reads: CASSPGLRSYNEQFF. The CDR3 DNA is TGTGCCAGCAGTCCGGGACTGCGATCCTACAATGAGCAGTTCTTC.